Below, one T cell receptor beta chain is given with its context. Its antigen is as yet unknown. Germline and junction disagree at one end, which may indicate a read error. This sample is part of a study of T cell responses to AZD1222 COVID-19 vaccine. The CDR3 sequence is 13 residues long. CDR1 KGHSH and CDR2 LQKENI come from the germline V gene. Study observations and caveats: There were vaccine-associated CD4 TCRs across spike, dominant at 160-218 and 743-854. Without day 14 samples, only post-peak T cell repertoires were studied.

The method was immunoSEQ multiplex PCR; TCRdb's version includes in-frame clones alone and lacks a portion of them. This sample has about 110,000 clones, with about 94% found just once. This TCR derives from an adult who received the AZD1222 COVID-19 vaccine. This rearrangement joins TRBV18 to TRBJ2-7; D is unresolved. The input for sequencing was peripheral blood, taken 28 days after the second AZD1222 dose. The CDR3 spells CASSPSSSREKDF. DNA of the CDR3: TGTGCCAGCTCACCATCCAGCAGCAGAGAAAAAGACTTC.